These T cell receptor beta chains were read from a single sample in a study of T cell repertoires in cytomegalovirus infection. A single record per CDR3 protein comes from TCRdb applying MiXCR to the reads. The sample consists of roughly 570,000 distinct CDR3 sequences, about 40% of them appearing once. These receptors lack a known antigen. The source material was cultured PBMCs, sampled from culture after CMV antigen stimulation. The receptors stem from a human donor in good health (CMV status not recorded). Some clones in this sample may be carry-over from other donors' samples. Each CDR3 is given with its conserved first and last residue. D genes are given only for firm matches. Clone size, where shown, is once, few, many, or a class for clones that have expanded.

v_gene	j_gene	d_gene	abundance	CDR3nt	CDR3aa
TRBV12-3/TRBV12-4	TRBJ2-1	NA	NA	TGTGCCAGCAGTTTTGGGGCCCACAATGAGCAGTTCTTC	CASSFGAHNEQFF
TRBV20-1	TRBJ2-5	TRBD2	NA	TGCAGTGCTACTAGCGGGGGGGCCTGGGAGACCCAGTACTTC	CSATSGGAWETQYF
TRBV7-9	TRBJ2-3	TRBD2	NA	TGTGCCAGCAGCTTAGTCAGCGGGGGGTATTCTAGCACAGATACGCAGTATTTT	CASSLVSGGYSSTDTQYF
TRBV7-2	TRBJ1-4	NA	many	TGTGCCAGCAGCCTGCGACCCAATGAAAAACTGTTTTTT	CASSLRPNEKLFF
TRBV2	TRBJ2-4	NA	NA	TGTGCCAGCAGTGAAGAGAGACAGAACATTCAGTACTTC	CASSEERQNIQYF
TRBV27	TRBJ2-2	TRBD2	few	TGTGCCAGCACCCTTAGACCGGTGGGGGGGGAGAACACCGGGGAGCTGTTTTTT	CASTLRPVGGENTGELFF
TRBV19	TRBJ2-4	NA	NA	TGTGCCAGTAGTATAGATCTCCTGGGGGACATTCAGTACTTC	CASSIDLLGDIQYF
TRBV6-6	TRBJ1-1	TRBD1	NA	TGTGCCAGATTGCGGGGACAGGGGGCCGAAGCTTTCTTT	CARLRGQGAEAFF
TRBV7-2	TRBJ2-5	TRBD2	NA	TGTGCCAGCAGCCCCTGGACTAGCGGAGAGACCCAGTACTTC	CASSPWTSGETQYF
TRBV6-5	TRBJ1-2	NA	NA	TGTGCCAGCAGTTACGGTGACAGGCCCATCGGATACACCTTC	CASSYGDRPIGYTF
TRBV7-2	TRBJ1-2	TRBD1	many	TGTGCCAGCAGCGGGGGACGACAGGGTGATGGCTACACCTTC	CASSGGRQGDGYTF
TRBV7-6	TRBJ2-3	NA	few	TGTGCCAGCAGCCTTTTCGGGACCGATACGCAGTATTTT	CASSLFGTDTQYF
TRBV2	TRBJ2-7	NA	NA	TGTGCCAGCATTACGAGGGGCGGCGAGCAGTACTTC	CASITRGGEQYF
TRBV19	TRBJ1-2	NA	few	TGTGCCAGTAGTATTTCTCAGGGCAATGGCTACACCTTC	CASSISQGNGYTF
TRBV12-3/TRBV12-4	TRBJ1-6	NA	NA	TGTGCCAGCAGTATTAATAGGAGGGACCCAAGTTCACCCCTCCACTTT	CASSINRRDPSSPLHF
TRBV24-1	TRBJ2-6	NA	NA	TGTGCCACCAGTGATGCCTCCGTATCTGGGGCCAACGTCCTGACTTTC	CATSDASVSGANVLTF
TRBV2	TRBJ1-5	NA	NA	TGTGCCAGCAAGGAGAAAGCAGGGAGGTATTTTAGCAATCAGCCCCAGCGTTTT	CASKEKAGRYFSNQPQRF
TRBV4-1	TRBJ2-3	NA	few	TGCGCCAGCAGCCGGGTCGGGGTAGCAGCAGATACGCAGTATTTT	CASSRVGVAADTQYF
TRBV7-2	TRBJ2-1	NA	many	TGTGCCAGCAGCTTGGGGGAGAGCTCCTACAATGAGCAGTTCTTC	CASSLGESSYNEQFF
TRBV7-2	TRBJ2-5	TRBD2	NA	TGTGCCAGCAGCTTAGTTGGTAGCGGGCAAGAGACCCAGTACTTC	CASSLVGSGQETQYF
TRBV11-1	TRBJ1-2	NA	NA	TGTGCCAGCAGCCGCCAACCAGGAAGCTATGGCTACACCTTC	CASSRQPGSYGYTF
TRBV7-8	TRBJ2-3	NA	NA	TGTGCCAGCAGCTTAAAATTCACAGATACGCAGTATTTT	CASSLKFTDTQYF
TRBV10-3	TRBJ1-4	TRBD1	few	TGTGCCACCAGAATAAGCGGACAGGGAGTGGCGAAACTGTTTTTT	CATRISGQGVAKLFF
TRBV18	TRBJ2-7	NA	NA	TGTGCCAGCTCACCACCGGCCCAGGGGCTTAGCGAGCAGTACTTC	CASSPPAQGLSEQYF
TRBV7-9	TRBJ1-2	TRBD1	NA	TGTGCCAGCAGCTTAATGGGGACAGGGGGTTCTGGCTACACCTTC	CASSLMGTGGSGYTF
TRBV2	TRBJ2-5	NA	NA	TGTGCCAGCAGTGTGACAGGGAGGGAGACCCAGTACTTC	CASSVTGRETQYF
TRBV11-2	TRBJ2-7	TRBD2	NA	TGTGCCAGCAGCTTTCGGGAGGCCGACTACGAGCAGTACTTC	CASSFREADYEQYF
TRBV20-1	TRBJ2-7	NA	NA	TGCAGTGCTAACAGGGATGCCTACGAGCAGTACTTC	CSANRDAYEQYF
TRBV9	TRBJ1-4	NA	few	TGTGCCAGCAGCCGGGGGTACTCAACTAATGAAAAACTGTTTTTT	CASSRGYSTNEKLFF
TRBV12-3/TRBV12-4	TRBJ2-3	TRBD1	NA	TGTGCCAGCAGTTCGACAGGGGATGGGACAGATACGCAGTATTTT	CASSSTGDGTDTQYF
TRBV11-2	TRBJ2-5	NA	NA	TGTGCCAGCAGCTTAGAACAGCCCCAAGAGACCCAGTACTTC	CASSLEQPQETQYF
TRBV5-1	TRBJ1-4	TRBD1	NA	TGCGCCAGCAGCTTGGTCGGGACAGGGTCGGGTGAAAAACTGTTTTTT	CASSLVGTGSGEKLFF
TRBV5-1	TRBJ2-3	TRBD2	few	TGCGCCAGCAGCAAGATAGCGGGCCTGAACACAGATACGCAGTATTTT	CASSKIAGLNTDTQYF
TRBV6-8	TRBJ2-1	NA	NA	TGTGCCAGCAGTTACCGGGGGCTTTCCTACAATGAGCAGTTCTTC	CASSYRGLSYNEQFF
TRBV27	TRBJ1-2	TRBD1	NA	TGTGCCAGCAGTACCCGGGACAGTGGGTGGGGCTACACCTTC	CASSTRDSGWGYTF
TRBV20-1	TRBJ2-3	TRBD2	NA	TGCAGTGCTATTCGACTAGCGGGGGCAAGCACAGATACGCAGTATTTT	CSAIRLAGASTDTQYF
TRBV5-5	TRBJ1-2	NA	NA	TGTGCCAGCAGCTTGTTAGGGAAGGCGAACTATGGCTACACCTTC	CASSLLGKANYGYTF